This T cell receptor beta chain was recovered during a study of CD8 T cells in Susac syndrome. Study-level results: A relatively small number of individuals underwent TCR sequencing and HLA analysis.

Concerning this clonotype itself: Its antigen is currently unknown.

Healthy donors matched for age and sex were used as controls. TEMRA cells were FACS-enriched and CD8+ and CD4+ T cells negatively isolated. RNA in amounts of about 0.5 to 1 ug was reverse transcribed with random hexamers. Coverage of TCR beta CDR3 amplification by immunoSEQ multiplex PCR extended to 54 Vbeta and 13 Jbeta. TCRdb re-analysed the immunoSEQ multiplex PCR reads in MiXCR, keeping a single row per CDR3 protein. In the table there are some 180,000 distinct CDR3 sequences, roughly 95% of which are singletons. J gave up 6 bases and V 4 bases, and 5 bases lay outside the gene matches. This CDR3 is built from 15 residues. Germline V gene sequence: CDR1 MNHEY, CDR2 SVGEGT.

The TCR sequence derives from a human donor in good health. The V gene is TRBV6-2 or TRBV6-3, the J gene TRBJ1-5; 11 nucleotides line up with TRBD1. The sample was CD4+ T cells from PBMCs. The CDR3 loop is CASSLDRGQGQPQHF. In nucleotides, the CDR3 is TGTGCCAGCAGTTTGGACAGGGGGCAGGGTCAGCCCCAGCATTTT.